A selection of T cell receptor beta chains follows, all from one sample in a study of blood T cell repertoires in COVID-19. The protocol was immunoSEQ multiplex PCR, while the TCRdb copy is restricted to in-frame clones and leaves out a portion. The sample consists of just over 300,000 clones, roughly 90% of them appearing once. The specimen was PBMCs or T cells enriched from blood (not recorded which). These receptor sequences come from a woman aged 18-35 years who had recovered from COVID-19. Each CDR3 is given with its conserved first and last residue. Fields, in order: clone size, J gene, D gene, V gene, CDR3 protein, CDR3 DNA. D genes are given only for firm matches. The size of a clone is reported for some rows only, either as once, few or many, or as a class for expanded clones.

- TRBJ1-2 TRBD1 TRBV5-4 CASRHTGGSYGYTF TGTGCCAGCAGACACACAGGGGGCAGCTATGGCTACACCTTC
once TRBJ1-4 TRBD1 TRBV5-1 CASRTGWNEKLFF TGCGCCAGCAGGACAGGGTGGAATGAAAAACTGTTTTTT
- TRBJ2-3 TRBD2 TRBV7-2 CASSFGTSGGPGDTQYF TGTGCCAGCAGCTTTGGGACTAGCGGGGGGCCCGGAGATACGCAGTATTTT
- TRBJ2-3 - TRBV2 CASNLAVVDTQYF TGTGCCAGCAACTTGGCGGTGGTGGATACGCAGTATTTT
- TRBJ2-1 TRBD1 TRBV19 CATVRQGTYNEQFF TGTGCCACCGTACGACAGGGAACCTACAATGAGCAGTTCTTC
- TRBJ2-1 TRBD2 TRBV19 CASSIMTSGSQRYEQFF TGTGCCAGTAGTATAATGACTAGCGGGAGCCAAAGATATGAGCAGTTCTTC
- TRBJ1-1 - TRBV28 CASSLWQEAFF TGTGCCAGCAGTTTATGGCAGGAAGCTTTCTTT
once TRBJ1-2 TRBD1 TRBV7-9 CASSLMTGSDGYTF TGTGCCAGCAGCCTAATGACAGGGTCGGATGGCTACACCTTC
- TRBJ1-2 TRBD1 TRBV18 CASSRGQANLNYGYTF TGTGCCAGCTCACGGGGACAGGCGAACCTAAACTATGGCTACACCTTC
- TRBJ1-5 TRBD1 TRBV7-2 CASSLAGQGFQPQHF TGTGCCAGCAGCTTAGCGGGACAGGGGTTTCAGCCCCAGCATTTT
- TRBJ1-6 - TRBV19 CASSAPSQAPLHF TGTGCCAGTAGTGCCCCTTCCCAGGCGCCCCTCCACTTT
- TRBJ2-2 - TRBV7-2 CASSSGSSGYGELFF TGTGCCAGCAGCTCTGGGTCGAGCGGGTACGGGGAGCTGTTTTTT
- TRBJ2-3 TRBD1 TRBV6-5 CASKTGLSTDTQYF TGTGCCAGCAAGACAGGGTTGAGTACAGATACGCAGTATTTT
once TRBJ1-6 TRBD1 TRBV6-4 CASSRGPRGSNSPLHF TGTGCCAGCAGCCGGGGCCCCAGGGGGTCTAATTCACCCCTCCACTTT
- TRBJ2-7 - TRBV7-3 CASSFIGAYEQYF TGTGCCAGCAGCTTCATTGGAGCCTACGAGCAGTACTTC
- TRBJ1-5 - TRBV28 CASWDVADQPQHF TGTGCCAGCTGGGACGTAGCGGATCAGCCCCAGCATTTT
- TRBJ2-3 - TRBV5-1 CASSLGQSSITQYF TGCGCCAGCAGCTTGGGACAGTCATCTATTACGCAGTATTTT
- TRBJ2-3 TRBD2 TRBV7-2 CASSLGLAKDTQYF TGTGCCAGCAGCCTTGGACTAGCCAAAGATACGCAGTATTTT
- TRBJ2-7 - TRBV18 CASSPPSAGGYEQYF TGTGCCAGCTCACCACCGTCCGCTGGCGGCTACGAGCAGTACTTC
- TRBJ1-2 TRBD1 TRBV12-3/TRBV12-4 CASGETGGTGYTF TGTGCCAGCGGGGAGACAGGGGGCACGGGCTACACCTTC
- TRBJ1-2 - TRBV5-1 CASSLGQTGGYTF TGCGCCAGCAGCTTGGGGCAGACGGGGGGCTACACCTTC
- TRBJ2-3 TRBD2 TRBV24-1 CATSDLTSGSGTDTQYF TGTGCCACCAGTGATTTGACTAGCGGGAGCGGCACAGATACGCAGTATTTT
- TRBJ2-5 TRBD1 TRBV6-5 CASSYSKGTGGETQYF TGTGCCAGCAGTTACTCGAAAGGGACAGGGGGTGAGACCCAGTACTTC
- TRBJ1-2 TRBD1 TRBV5-1 CASSLEGADYGYTF TGCGCCAGCAGCTTGGAGGGGGCAGACTATGGCTACACCTTC
- TRBJ2-5 - TRBV3-1/TRBV3-2 CASSQPGAQYF TGTGCCAGCAGCCAACCGGGGGCCCAGTACTTC
- TRBJ1-2 - TRBV28 CASSLDRPNYGYTF TGTGCCAGCAGTTTAGACAGGCCTAACTATGGCTACACCTTC
- TRBJ2-3 TRBD2 TRBV24-1 CATSETTSSYTQYF TGTGCCACCAGTGAGACGACTAGCTCCTATACGCAGTATTTT
- TRBJ2-7 TRBD1 TRBV11-3 CASSLDRNYEQYF TGTGCCAGCAGCTTGGACAGGAACTACGAGCAGTACTTC
- TRBJ1-4 TRBD1 TRBV6-5 CASRTGGGEKLFF TGTGCCAGCAGGACAGGGGGCGGTGAAAAACTGTTTTTT
- TRBJ2-5 TRBD2 TRBV9 CASSVQRGGSDTQYF TGTGCCAGCAGCGTACAGCGGGGGGGTTCGGATACCCAGTACTTC
- TRBJ1-1 - TRBV4-3 CASSRDSFMNTEAFF TGCGCCAGCAGCCGGGACTCATTTATGAACACTGAAGCTTTCTTT
- TRBJ1-3 - TRBV4-1 CASSLDTSGNTIYF TGCGCCAGCAGCCTTGACACCTCTGGAAACACCATATATTTT
- TRBJ1-5 TRBD1 TRBV4-1 CASSPSDRATQPQHF TGCGCCAGCAGCCCCTCGGACAGGGCGACTCAGCCCCAGCATTTT
- TRBJ2-7 TRBD1 TRBV6-2/TRBV6-3 CASSWGQGLYEQYF TGTGCCAGCAGTTGGGGACAGGGGTTATACGAGCAGTACTTC
- TRBJ2-7 TRBD1 TRBV5-5 CASSFTGGPPYEQYF TGTGCCAGCAGCTTTACAGGGGGCCCACCCTACGAGCAGTACTTC
once TRBJ1-2 TRBD1 TRBV29-1 CSVSGQGTWGYTF TGCAGCGTTAGTGGACAGGGGACGTGGGGCTACACCTTC
- TRBJ2-6 TRBD1 TRBV6-4 CASGTGGTGANVLTF TGTGCCAGCGGAACAGGGGGCACTGGGGCCAACGTCCTGACTTTC
- TRBJ1-1 - TRBV28 CASSVGPGPLF TGTGCCAGCAGTGTGGGCCCAGGGCCCCTCTTT
- TRBJ2-5 - TRBV9 CASSVAGGRRETQYF TGTGCCAGCAGCGTAGCCGGGGGACGCAGAGAGACCCAGTACTTC